These 20 T cell receptor beta chains were sequenced from one sample in a study of long-term antiretroviral therapy in people with HIV. A v3.0 immunoSEQ assay was performed at survey level. Generated by immunoSEQ multiplex PCR, the TCRdb table keeps only in-frame clones and is missing some. The sample consists of roughly 29,000 clones, over 90% of them appearing once. The specimen comprised unsorted PBMCs, sampled more than 6 years after starting antiretroviral therapy. The receptors come from a man under 40 with HIV.

The chain couples TRBV13 to TRBJ2-3, with 8 bases lining up with TRBD1. The length of the CDR3 is 14 residues. Germline CDR1 reads PRHDT; CDR2 reads FYEKMQ (reference sequence). Trimming cost V 4 bases and J 8 bases; bases outside gene matches: 8. For the CDR3, the DNA is TGTGCCAGCAGCTATCAGGGGGCATGGGGTACGCAGTATTTT. This encodes CASSYQGAWGTQYF. Supplemented by reference TRBV13 and TRBJ2-3, the full variable domain reads AAGVIQSPRHLIKEKRETATLKCYPIPRHDTVYWYQQGPGQDPQFLISFYEKMQSDKGSIPDRFSAQQFSDYHSELNMSSLELGDSALYFCASSYQGAWGTQYFGPGTRLTVL.

Here the CDR3 DNA reads TGTGCCAGCAGCGAACACAGGGATTCCTACAATGAGCAGTTCTTC. As protein: CASSEHRDSYNEQFF. The chain joins TRBV6-1 to TRBJ2-1; D may be TRBD1 (6 bases). Looked up from germline, CDR1 is MNHNS and CDR2 is SASEGT. Trimming shortened V by 6 bases and J by 1 base, and 13 bases separated the two germline ends. The CDR3 length is 15 residues.

The chain has TRBV9 and TRBJ2-7, with D maybe TRBD1 (6 bases). Between the trimmed V and J ends, which lost 0 bases and 3 bases, there was a span of 13 bases. The CDR3 covers 15 residues. CDR1 is SGDLS, CDR2 YYNGEE, per germline. CDR3 in DNA: TGTGCCAGCAGCGTAGTTGGGAAGGGGGACTACGAGCAGTACTTC. This translates into CASSVVGKGDYEQYF.

The V gene is TRBV7-9, the J gene TRBJ1-6; 7 bases match TRBD1. The length of the CDR3 is 13 residues. The germline V gene has CDR1 SEHNR and CDR2 FQNEAQ (reference sequence). After removal of 4 bases from V and 8 bases from J, the junction contained 2 bases not matched to a gene. The chain's CDR3 is CASSSTGDSPLHF. CDR3 sequence (DNA): TGTGCCAGCAGCTCTACAGGGGATTCACCCCTCCACTTT.

The V gene is TRBV4-2, the J gene TRBJ2-1; 9 positions match TRBD2. V lost 0 bases, J lost 6 bases, and 9 bases stayed unmatched. This CDR3 has 17 residues. Germline V gives CDR1 LGHNA, CDR2 YNFKEQ. The CDR3 protein is CASSQDGVAGVGNEQFF. CDR3 DNA: TGTGCCAGCAGCCAAGACGGAGTAGCGGGAGTAGGCAATGAGCAGTTCTTC.

The chain joins TRBV18 to TRBJ1-2; possibly TRBD1 for D (6 bases). V lost 6 bases and J 2 bases, leaving 13 bases between the germline ends. This CDR3 contains 14 residues. Germline V gives CDR1 KGHSH, CDR2 LQKENI. CDR3 DNA sequence: TGTGCCAGCTCCCCCGGACAGCCGAACTATGGCTACACCTTC. It is translated as CASSPGQPNYGYTF.

V gene TRBV28 combines with J gene TRBJ2-6, with a weak D call TRBD1 (5 bases). Germline V CDR1 and CDR2: MDHEN, SYDVKM. The CDR3 runs 18 residues. V dropped 2 bases and J dropped 1 base, with 15 bases sitting between them. The CDR3 region has the DNA TGTGCCAGCAGTTTAGGGTCTGCAGGGCGGTCTGGGGCCAACGTCCTGACTTTC. Translation: CASSLGSAGRSGANVLTF.

This clone was seen only a few times. The genes are TRBV9 and TRBJ1-2; D remains ambiguous. The germline V gene has CDR1 SGDLS and CDR2 YYNGEE. The CDR3 loop spans 14 amino acids. Trimming took 0 bases from V and 4 from J, leaving 10 bases between them. Here the CDR3 reads CASSVGTESYGYTF. For the CDR3, the DNA is TGTGCCAGCAGCGTAGGAACAGAATCCTATGGCTACACCTTC.

J is TRBJ2-1 and V is TRBV15; possible D gene TRBD1, 5 bases. V lost 0 bases to trimming and J lost 9 bases, with 12 bases between them. This CDR3 contains 14 residues. Germline-derived CDR1 and CDR2 are LNHNV and YYDKDF (reference sequence). DNA of the CDR3: TGTGCCACCAGCAGAGAGGCAGGGCTTGGTGAGCAGTTCTTC. Amino acid sequence: CATSREAGLGEQFF.

This clone was detected once. This sequence joins TRBV18 and TRBJ2-1; no definite D call. V was cut by 0 bases and J by 0 bases, with 3 bases left in between. Germline V lookup: CDR1 KGHSH, CDR2 LQKENI. The CDR3 consists of 14 residues. The CDR3: CASSPPSSYNEQFF. DNA of the CDR3: TGTGCCAGCTCACCACCGAGCTCCTACAATGAGCAGTTCTTC.

This chain joins TRBV6-5 and TRBJ2-1; D perhaps matches TRBD2 (6 bases). Germline values: CDR1 MNHEY, CDR2 SVGAGI. The CDR3 runs to 15 residues. Between the trimmed V and J ends, which lost 0 bases and 7 bases, there was a span of 13 bases. In nucleotides, the CDR3 is TGTGCCAGCAGTTACTCGGTAACTAGCCTTAATGAGCAGTTCTTC. Translation gives CASSYSVTSLNEQFF.

This sequence joins TRBV7-3 and TRBJ2-7; possible D gene TRBD2, 5 bases. The germline V gene encodes CDR1 SGHTA and CDR2 FQGTGA. V was pared by 5 bases and J by 2 bases, with 19 bases between. The CDR3 has 16 residues. The CDR3 DNA reads TGTGCCAGCAGCCCCAGCGGTGAAGCCGGACCCTACGAGCAGTACTTC. It specifies CASSPSGEAGPYEQYF.

This clone was seen a handful of times. This chain links TRBV4-3 with TRBJ1-4; D gene ambiguous. The length of the CDR3 is 16 residues. Trimming removed 0 bases from V and 10 bases from J, with 18 bases in between. From germline, CDR1 is LGHNA and CDR2 YSLEER. Here the CDR3 DNA reads TGCGCCAGCAGCCAAGATTTCGGGTTCTCGTGGAGAAAACTGTTTTTT. This translates into CASSQDFGFSWRKLFF.

The count of this clone is one. The chain is built from TRBV2 and TRBJ1-5; D ambiguous. In germline, CDR1 is SNHLY, CDR2 FYNNEI. Trimming removed 3 bases from V and 4 bases from J, with 7 bases in between. This CDR3 has 13 residues. The chain's CDR3 is CASSESRNQPQHF. DNA for the CDR3: TGTGCCAGCAGTGAGAGCAGGAATCAGCCCCAGCATTTT.

This chain connects TRBV7-9 to TRBJ2-1; D call uncertain. CDR1 and CDR2 from the germline V gene are SEHNR and FQNEAQ (reference sequence). The CDR3 is 12 residues long. Trimming shortened V by 3 bases and J by 8 bases, and 8 bases separated the two germline ends. The CDR3 sequence: CASSFVSDEQFF. CDR3 coding DNA: TGTGCCAGCAGCTTCGTCAGCGATGAGCAGTTCTTC. Full variable domain (outside the CDR3, taken from reference TRBV7-9 and TRBJ2-1): DTGVSQNPRHKITKRGQNVTFRCDPISEHNRLYWYRQTLGQGPEFLTYFQNEAQLEKSRLLSDRFSAERPKGSFSTLEIQRTEQGDSAMYLCASSFVSDEQFFGPGTRLTVL.

This chain connects TRBV25-1 to TRBJ1-4; no reliable D call. This CDR3 has 15 residues. The V and J ends lost 4 bases and 8 bases respectively, with 17 bases between them. Germline V gives CDR1 MGHDK, CDR2 SYGVNS. In DNA, the CDR3 is TGTGCCAGCAGTGCCCCGGGAAGGAGGTTGGAAAAACTGTTTTTT. This codes for CASSAPGRRLEKLFF.

V gene TRBV7-9 combines with J gene TRBJ2-1, with 11 bases aligning to TRBD1. Losses at the gene ends were 5 bases for V and 8 bases for J; bases not matched to a gene: 8. This CDR3 is 15 amino acids long. Per the germline V gene, CDR1 is SEHNR and CDR2 is FQNEAQ (reference sequence). The CDR3 DNA sequence: TGTGCCAGCAGCCGCCGGGACAGGGGGATCGATGAGCAGTTCTTC. It yields the protein CASSRRDRGIDEQFF.

This clone showed up just once. The V gene is TRBV7-9, the J gene TRBJ2-1; no firm D call. Trimming took 3 bases from V and 5 from J, leaving 2 bases between them. CDR1 SEHNR and CDR2 FQNEAQ come from the germline V gene (reference sequence). The CDR3 is made up of 11 amino acids. CDR3 residues: CASSFHNEQFF. The CDR3 DNA reads as TGTGCCAGCAGCTTCCACAATGAGCAGTTCTTC.

The V and J genes are TRBV28 and TRBJ2-7, with 8 nucleotides matching TRBD2. V shed 6 bases and J 2 bases; nucleotides not matched to a gene: 9. The germline V gene encodes CDR1 MDHEN and CDR2 SYDVKM. The CDR3 is 15 amino acids. The CDR3 region has the DNA TGTGCCAGCAGCCCTTTACGGGGGGGTACCTACGAGCAGTACTTC. This sequence encodes CASSPLRGGTYEQYF.

This sequence joins TRBV30 and TRBJ1-2, with a weak D call TRBD1 (5 bases). Germline CDR1 and CDR2: GTSNPN and SVGIG (reference sequence). V was clipped by 4 bases and J by 6 bases, with 24 bases between them. This CDR3 comprises 16 residues. The CDR3 here is CAWMEGQGRVVNGYTF. CDR3 DNA: TGTGCCTGGATGGAGGGGCAGGGAAGGGTTGTGAATGGCTACACCTTC.